This T cell receptor (beta chain) was identified in a study of T cells of healthy individuals. In TCRdb, the 5' RACE reads were re-called with MiXCR into one record per CDR3 protein. The table includes about 100,000 distinct CDR3 sequences, 17% detected once. The CDR3 extends over 15 amino acids. Germline V gives CDR1 SGHDN, CDR2 FVKESK. Trimming took off 0 bases at V and 0 bases at J, with 6 bases between the two ends. This clonotype has ten or more counts. The rearrangement joins TRBV14 to TRBJ2-1, with D hard to call. The origin of this receptor is a human donor in good health. CDR3 region: CASSQDGSSYNEQFF. CDR3 coding DNA: TGTGCCAGCAGCCAAGATGGGTCCTCCTACAATGAGCAGTTCTTC.